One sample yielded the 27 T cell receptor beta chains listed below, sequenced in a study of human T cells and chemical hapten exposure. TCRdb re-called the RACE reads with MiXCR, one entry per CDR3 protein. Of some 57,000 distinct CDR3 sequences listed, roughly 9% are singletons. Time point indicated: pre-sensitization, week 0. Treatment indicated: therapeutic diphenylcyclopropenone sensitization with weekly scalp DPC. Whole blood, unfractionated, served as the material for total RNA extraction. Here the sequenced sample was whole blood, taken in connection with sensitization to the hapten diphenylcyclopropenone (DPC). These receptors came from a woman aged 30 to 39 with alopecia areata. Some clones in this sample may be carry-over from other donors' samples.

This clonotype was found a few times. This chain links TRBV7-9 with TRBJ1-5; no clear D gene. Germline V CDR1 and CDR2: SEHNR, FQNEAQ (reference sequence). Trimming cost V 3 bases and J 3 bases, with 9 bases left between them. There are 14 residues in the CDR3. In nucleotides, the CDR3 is TGTGCCAGCAGCTTGTTGGGGAACAATCAGCCCCAGCATTTT. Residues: CASSLLGNNQPQHF.

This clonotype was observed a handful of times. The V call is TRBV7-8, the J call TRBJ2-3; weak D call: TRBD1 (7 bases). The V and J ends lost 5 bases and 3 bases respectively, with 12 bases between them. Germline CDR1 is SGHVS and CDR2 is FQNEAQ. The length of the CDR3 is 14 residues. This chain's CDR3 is CASSIRGRTDTQYF. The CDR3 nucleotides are TGTGCCAGCAGCATCAGGGGGAGGACAGATACGCAGTATTTT.

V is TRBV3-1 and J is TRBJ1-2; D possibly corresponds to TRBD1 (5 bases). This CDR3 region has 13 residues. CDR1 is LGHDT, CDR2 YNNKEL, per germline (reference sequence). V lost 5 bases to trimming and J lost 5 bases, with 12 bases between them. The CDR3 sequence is CASSFDSRYGYTF. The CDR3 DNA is TGTGCCAGCAGCTTCGACAGTCGGTATGGCTACACCTTC.

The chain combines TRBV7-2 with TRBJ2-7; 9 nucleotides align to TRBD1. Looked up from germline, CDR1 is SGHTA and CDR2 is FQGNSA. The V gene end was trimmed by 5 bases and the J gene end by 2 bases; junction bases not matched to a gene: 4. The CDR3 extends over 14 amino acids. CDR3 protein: CASSTRQGAYEQYF. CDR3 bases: TGTGCCAGCAGCACTAGACAGGGGGCCTACGAGCAGTACTTC.

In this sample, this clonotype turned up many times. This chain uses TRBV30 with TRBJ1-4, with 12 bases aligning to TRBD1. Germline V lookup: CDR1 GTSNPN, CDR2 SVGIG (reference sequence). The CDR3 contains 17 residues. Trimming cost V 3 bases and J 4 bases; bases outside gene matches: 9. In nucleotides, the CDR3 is TGTGCCTGGAGCGGTGGGACAGGGGGCGTGGGTAATGAAAAACTGTTTTTT. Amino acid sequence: CAWSGGTGGVGNEKLFF. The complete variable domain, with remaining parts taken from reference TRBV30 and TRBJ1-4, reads SQTIHQWPATLVQPVGSPLSLECTVEGTSNPNLYWYRQAAGRGLQLLFYSVGIGQISSEVPQNLSASRPQDRQFILSSKKLLLSDSGFYLCAWSGGTGGVGNEKLFFGSGTQLSVL.

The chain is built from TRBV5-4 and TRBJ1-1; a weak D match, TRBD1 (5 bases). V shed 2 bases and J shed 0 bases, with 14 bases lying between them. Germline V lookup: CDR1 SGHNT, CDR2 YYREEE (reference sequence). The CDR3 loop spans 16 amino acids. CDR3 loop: CASSFRSGAVNTEAFF. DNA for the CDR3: TGTGCCAGCAGCTTTAGGTCTGGGGCAGTGAACACTGAAGCTTTCTTT.

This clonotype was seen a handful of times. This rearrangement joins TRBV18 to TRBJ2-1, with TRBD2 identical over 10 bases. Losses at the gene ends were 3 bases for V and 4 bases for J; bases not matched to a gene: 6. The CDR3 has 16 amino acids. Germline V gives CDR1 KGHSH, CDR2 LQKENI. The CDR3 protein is CASSPVAGGRYNEQFF. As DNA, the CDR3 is TGTGCCAGCTCACCTGTAGCGGGGGGACGATACAATGAGCAGTTCTTC.

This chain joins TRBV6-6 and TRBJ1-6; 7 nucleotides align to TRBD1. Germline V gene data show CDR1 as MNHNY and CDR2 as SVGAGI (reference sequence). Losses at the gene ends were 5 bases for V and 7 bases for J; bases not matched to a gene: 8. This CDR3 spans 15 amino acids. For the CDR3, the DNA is TGTGCCAGCAGTCACACGGCAGGGGGGAATTCACCCCTCCACTTT. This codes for CASSHTAGGNSPLHF.

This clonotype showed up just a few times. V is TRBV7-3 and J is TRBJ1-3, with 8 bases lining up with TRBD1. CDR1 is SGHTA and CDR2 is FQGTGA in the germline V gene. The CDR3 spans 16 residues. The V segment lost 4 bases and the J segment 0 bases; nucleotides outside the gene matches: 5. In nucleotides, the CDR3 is TGTGCCAGCAGCTCCGGACAGGGCAACTCTGGAAACACCATATATTTT. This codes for CASSSGQGNSGNTIYF.

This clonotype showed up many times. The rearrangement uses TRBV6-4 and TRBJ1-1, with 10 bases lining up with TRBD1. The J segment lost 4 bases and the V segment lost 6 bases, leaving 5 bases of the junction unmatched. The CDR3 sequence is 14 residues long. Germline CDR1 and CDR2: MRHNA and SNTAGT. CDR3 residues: CASSPGTGVTEAFF. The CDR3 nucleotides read TGTGCCAGCAGCCCCGGGACAGGGGTCACTGAAGCTTTCTTT.

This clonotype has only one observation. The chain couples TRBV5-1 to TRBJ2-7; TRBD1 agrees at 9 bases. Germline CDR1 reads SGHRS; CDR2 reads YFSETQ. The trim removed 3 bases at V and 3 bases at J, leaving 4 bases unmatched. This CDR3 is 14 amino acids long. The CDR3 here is CASSSGQGNYEQYF. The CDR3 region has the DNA TGCGCCAGCAGCTCAGGACAGGGGAACTACGAGCAGTACTTC.

The DNA of the CDR3 is TGTGCCAGCAGTTCCGGGACAGGGGGCAACACCGGGGAGCTGTTTTTT. Translated: CASSSGTGGNTGELFF. The chain recombines TRBV12-3 or TRBV12-4 with TRBJ2-2; 12 bases align to TRBD1. This CDR3 spans 16 amino acids. V was pared by 4 bases and J by 2 bases, with 2 bases of the junction left unmatched.

The CDR3 region is CASSQDPQRLTEAFF. CDR3 in DNA: TGCGCCAGCAGCCAAGATCCCCAGCGTCTCACTGAAGCTTTCTTT. V usage is TRBV4-3 and J usage is TRBJ1-1, with D hard to call. The CDR3 runs to 15 residues. Per the germline V gene, CDR1 is LGHNA and CDR2 is YSLEER. V shed 0 bases and J shed 4 bases, with 12 bases lying between them.

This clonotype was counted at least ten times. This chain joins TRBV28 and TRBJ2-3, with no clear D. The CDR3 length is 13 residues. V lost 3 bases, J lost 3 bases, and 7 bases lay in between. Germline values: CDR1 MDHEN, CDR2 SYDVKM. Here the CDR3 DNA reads TGTGCCAGCAGTTTTTTCCGGACAGATACGCAGTATTTT. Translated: CASSFFRTDTQYF.

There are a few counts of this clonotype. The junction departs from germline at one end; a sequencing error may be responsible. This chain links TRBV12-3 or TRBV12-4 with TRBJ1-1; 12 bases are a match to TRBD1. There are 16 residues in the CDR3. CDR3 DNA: TGTGCCAGCAGTTGGGACAGGGGGCGACTAAACACTAAAGCTTTCTTT. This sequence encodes CASSWDRGRLNTKAFF.

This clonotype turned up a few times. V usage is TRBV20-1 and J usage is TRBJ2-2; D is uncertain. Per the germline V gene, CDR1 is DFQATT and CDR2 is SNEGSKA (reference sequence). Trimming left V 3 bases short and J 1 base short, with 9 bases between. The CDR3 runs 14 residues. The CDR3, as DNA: TGCAGTGCTAGGAAGGACGGGAACACCGGGGAGCTGTTTTTT. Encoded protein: CSARKDGNTGELFF.

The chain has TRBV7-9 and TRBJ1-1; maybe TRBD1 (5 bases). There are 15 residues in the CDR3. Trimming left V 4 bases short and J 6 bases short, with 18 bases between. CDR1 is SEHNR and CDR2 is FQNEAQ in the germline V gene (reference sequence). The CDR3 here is CASSSPQGMRSEAFF. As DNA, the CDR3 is TGTGCCAGCAGCTCCCCCCAGGGTATGCGGTCTGAAGCTTTCTTT. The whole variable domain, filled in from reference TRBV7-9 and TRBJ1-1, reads DTGVSQNPRHKITKRGQNVTFRCDPISEHNRLYWYRQTLGQGPEFLTYFQNEAQLEKSRLLSDRFSAERPKGSFSTLEIQRTEQGDSAMYLCASSSPQGMRSEAFFGQGTRLTVV.

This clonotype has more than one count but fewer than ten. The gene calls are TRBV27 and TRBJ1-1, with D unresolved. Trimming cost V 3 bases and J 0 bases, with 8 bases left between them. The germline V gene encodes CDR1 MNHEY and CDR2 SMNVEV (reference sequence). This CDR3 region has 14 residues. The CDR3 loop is CASSFVSMNTEAFF. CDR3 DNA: TGTGCCAGCAGTTTTGTCAGCATGAACACTGAAGCTTTCTTT.

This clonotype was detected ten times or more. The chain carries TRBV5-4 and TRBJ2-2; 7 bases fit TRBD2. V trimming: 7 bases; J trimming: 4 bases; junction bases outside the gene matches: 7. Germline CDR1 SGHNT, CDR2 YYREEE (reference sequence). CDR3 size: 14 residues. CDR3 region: CASGGRGSTGELFF. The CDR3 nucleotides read TGTGCCAGCGGAGGGAGGGGTAGCACCGGGGAGCTGTTTTTT.

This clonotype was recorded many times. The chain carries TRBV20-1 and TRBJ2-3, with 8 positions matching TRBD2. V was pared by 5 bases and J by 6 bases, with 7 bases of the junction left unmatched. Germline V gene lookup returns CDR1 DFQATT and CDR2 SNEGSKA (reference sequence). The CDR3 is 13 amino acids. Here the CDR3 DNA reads TGCAGTGCTGGAGGGACTAGTGGGGATACGCAGTATTTT. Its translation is CSAGGTSGDTQYF.

The CDR3 DNA reads TGCAGCGTTGAAGGGTCCTACGAGCAGTACTTC. It yields the protein CSVEGSYEQYF. The chain couples TRBV29-1 to TRBJ2-7; D is uncertain. CDR3 length: 11 amino acids. Germline V gene data show CDR1 as SQVTM and CDR2 as ANQGSEA. V lost 1 base, J lost 1 base, and 2 bases lay in between.

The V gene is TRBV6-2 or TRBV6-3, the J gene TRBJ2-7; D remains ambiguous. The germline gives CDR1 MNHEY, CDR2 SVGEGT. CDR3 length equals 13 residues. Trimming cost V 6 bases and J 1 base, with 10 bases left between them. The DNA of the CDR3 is TGTGCCAGCAGAGGGCCAGCGTCCTACGAGCAGTACTTC. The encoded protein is CASRGPASYEQYF.

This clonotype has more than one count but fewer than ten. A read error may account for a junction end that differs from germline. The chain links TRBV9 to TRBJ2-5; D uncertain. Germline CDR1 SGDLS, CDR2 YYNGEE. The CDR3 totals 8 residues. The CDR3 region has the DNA TGTGCCAGCAGCGCCTTATGGTTC. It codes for CASSALWF.

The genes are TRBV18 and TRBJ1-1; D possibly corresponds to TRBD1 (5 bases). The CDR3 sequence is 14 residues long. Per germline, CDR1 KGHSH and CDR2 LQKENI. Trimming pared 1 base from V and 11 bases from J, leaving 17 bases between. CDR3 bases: TGTGCCAGCTCACCACTCCGGGGTGACAGCGGGGCTTTCTTT. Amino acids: CASSPLRGDSGAFF.

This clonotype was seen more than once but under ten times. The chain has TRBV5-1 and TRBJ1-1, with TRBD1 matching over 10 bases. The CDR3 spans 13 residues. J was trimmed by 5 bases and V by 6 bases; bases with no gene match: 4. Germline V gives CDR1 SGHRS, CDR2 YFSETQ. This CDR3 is CASIRDRGTEAFF. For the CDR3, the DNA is TGCGCCAGCATCCGGGACAGGGGTACTGAAGCTTTCTTT.

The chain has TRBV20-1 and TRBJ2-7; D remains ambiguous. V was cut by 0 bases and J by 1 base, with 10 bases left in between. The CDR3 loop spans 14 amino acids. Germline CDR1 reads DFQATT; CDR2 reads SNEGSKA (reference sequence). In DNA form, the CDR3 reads TGCAGTGCTAGAGATCCCCCTATTTCCTACGAGCAGTACTTC. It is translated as CSARDPPISYEQYF.

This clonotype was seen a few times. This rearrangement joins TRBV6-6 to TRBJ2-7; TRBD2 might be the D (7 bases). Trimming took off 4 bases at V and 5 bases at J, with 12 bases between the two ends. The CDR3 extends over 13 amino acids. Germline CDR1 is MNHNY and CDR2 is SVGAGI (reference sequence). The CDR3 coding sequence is TGTGCCAGCAGTTCTACAGGGAGGGACGAGCAGTACTTC. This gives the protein CASSSTGRDEQYF.